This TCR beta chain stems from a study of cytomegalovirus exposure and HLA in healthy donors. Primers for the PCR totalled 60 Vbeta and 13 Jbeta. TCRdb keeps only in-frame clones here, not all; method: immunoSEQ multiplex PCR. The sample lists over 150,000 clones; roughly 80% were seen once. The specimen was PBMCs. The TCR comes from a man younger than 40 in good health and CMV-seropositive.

CDR3 region: CASSASGGSYEQYF. The CDR3 nucleotides are TGCGCCAGCAGCGCCTCGGGGGGATCCTACGAGCAGTACTTC. The genes are TRBV5-1 and TRBJ2-7; 7 nucleotides align to TRBD2. The CDR3 loop spans 14 amino acids. V shed 4 bases and J 1 base; nucleotides not matched to a gene: 5. The germline V gene has CDR1 SGHRS and CDR2 YFSETQ.